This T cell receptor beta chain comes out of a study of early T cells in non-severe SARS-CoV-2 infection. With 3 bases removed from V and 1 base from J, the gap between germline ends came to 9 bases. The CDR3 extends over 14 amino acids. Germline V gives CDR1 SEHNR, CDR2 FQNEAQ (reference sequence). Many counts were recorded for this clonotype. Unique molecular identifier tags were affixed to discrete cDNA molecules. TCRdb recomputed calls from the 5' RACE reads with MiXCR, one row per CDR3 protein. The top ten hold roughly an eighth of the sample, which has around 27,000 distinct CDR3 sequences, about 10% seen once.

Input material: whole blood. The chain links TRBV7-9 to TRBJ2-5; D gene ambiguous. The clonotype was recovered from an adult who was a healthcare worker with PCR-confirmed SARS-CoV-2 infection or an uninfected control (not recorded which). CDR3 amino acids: CASSFTQPQETQYF. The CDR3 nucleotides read TGTGCCAGCAGCTTCACCCAGCCCCAAGAGACCCAGTACTTC.